This is a list of T cell receptor beta chains from one sample in a study of T-cell reconstitution after alpha-beta-depleted transplantation in children. TCRdb fed the PCR reads into MiXCR, producing one record per CDR3 protein. Among more than 400,000 distinct CDR3 sequences listed, about an eighth were seen once. Here the sequenced sample was PBMCs, mostly from graft donor cells, taken 180 days after TCRalphabeta/CD19-depleted stem cell transplant. The receptors were gathered from a female patient between 2 and 15 years old who had a stem cell transplant for aplastic anemia, so the T cells may come from the graft donor. Both conserved end residues are part of each CDR3. A D gene is named only where the DNA matches it firmly. Clone sizes are given selectively: once, few, many, or a class where the clone is expanded.

TRBV7-2,.,TRBJ2-4,TRBD2,CASSTERDWRENIQYF,TGTGCCAGCAGCACCGAGCGGGACTGGAGGGAAAACATTCAGTACTTC
TRBV12-3/TRBV12-4,few,TRBJ1-5,TRBD1,CASSLGWGQLGQPQHF,TGTGCCAGCAGTTTAGGATGGGGACAGCTGGGGCAGCCCCAGCATTTT
TRBV7-2,once,TRBJ1-2,TRBD1,CASSAEGQGYGYTF,TGTGCCAGCAGCGCGGAGGGACAGGGCTATGGCTACACCTTC
TRBV6-5,few,TRBJ2-1,.,CASSYPGLSNEQFF,TGTGCCAGCAGTTACCCAGGGTTAAGCAATGAGCAGTTCTTC
TRBV11-1,few,TRBJ2-1,TRBD2,CASSRREGPSGSYNEQFF,TGTGCCAGCAGCCGGAGAGAGGGGCCTAGCGGCTCTTACAATGAGCAGTTCTTC
TRBV27,.,TRBJ2-1,.,CASSFNTAREQFF,TGTGCCAGCAGTTTCAACACGGCCAGGGAGCAGTTCTTC
TRBV7-2,few,TRBJ1-3,.,CASSLGGALGNTIYF,TGTGCCAGCAGCTTAGGGGGGGCGCTTGGAAACACCATATATTTT
TRBV5-1,few,TRBJ2-1,TRBD2,CASSLRLVAGPNEQFF,TGCGCCAGCAGCCTACGACTGGTAGCGGGGCCCAATGAGCAGTTCTTC
TRBV20-1,many,TRBJ2-5,.,CSASRQHQETQYF,TGCAGTGCTAGCAGACAACACCAAGAGACCCAGTACTTC
TRBV20-1,few,TRBJ2-7,.,CSASKGRSYEQYF,TGCAGTGCTAGTAAGGGACGGTCCTACGAGCAGTACTTC
TRBV12-3/TRBV12-4,.,TRBJ2-7,.,CASSLFLGHEQYF,TGTGCCAGCAGTTTATTTCTGGGCCACGAGCAGTACTTC